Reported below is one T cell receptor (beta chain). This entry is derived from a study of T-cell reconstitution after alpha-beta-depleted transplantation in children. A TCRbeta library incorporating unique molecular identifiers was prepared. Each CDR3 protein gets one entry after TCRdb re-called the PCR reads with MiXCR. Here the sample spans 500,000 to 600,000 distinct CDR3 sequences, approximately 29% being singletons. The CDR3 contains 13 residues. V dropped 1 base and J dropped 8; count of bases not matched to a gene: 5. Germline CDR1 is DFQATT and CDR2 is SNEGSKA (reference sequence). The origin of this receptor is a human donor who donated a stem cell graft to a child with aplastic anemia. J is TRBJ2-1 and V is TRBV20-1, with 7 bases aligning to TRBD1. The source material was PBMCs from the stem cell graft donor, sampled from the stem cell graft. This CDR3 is CSARVPRGHEQFF. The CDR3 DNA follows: TGCAGTGCTAGAGTACCTAGGGGGCATGAGCAGTTCTTC.